These 3 T cell receptor beta chains came from one sample sequenced in a study of Graves' ophthalmopathy and Graves' hyperthyroidism. RNA transcripts served as template for amplifying TCR beta CDR3 sequences. Second-round multiplex PCR came after first-round RT-PCR with HTBI primers. In TCRdb, the multiplex PCR reads were re-called with MiXCR into one record per CDR3 protein. The sample carries a few hundred thousand distinct CDR3 sequences, 21% recorded once. Material for sequencing was peripheral blood. Source of these receptors: a woman younger than 30 with stable Graves' hyperthyroidism.

This clonotype has a count of ten or more. V usage is TRBV20-1 and J usage is TRBJ2-7; D not resolved. Trimming shortened V by 3 bases and J by 2 bases, and 14 bases separated the two germline ends. CDR1 DFQATT and CDR2 SNEGSKA come from the germline V gene (reference sequence). This CDR3 has 14 amino acids. The CDR3 nucleotides read TGCAGTGCTAGGGAAACGGGCCTCACCTACGAGCAGTACTTC. It translates to CSARETGLTYEQYF.

The chain couples TRBV12-3 or TRBV12-4 to TRBJ1-5; possible D gene TRBD1, 5 bases. V was cut by 5 bases and J by 5 bases, with 16 bases left in between. This CDR3 is 15 amino acids long. CDR3 region: CASSPLGGPDQPQHF. The CDR3 nucleotides read TGTGCCAGCAGTCCCCTCGGGGGACCCGATCAGCCCCAGCATTTT.

This clonotype was found many times. This chain connects TRBV6-5 to TRBJ2-7; 7 nucleotides line up with TRBD1. This CDR3 region has 16 residues. The V gene's germline CDR1 is MNHEY and CDR2 SVGAGI. Trimming at V came to 2 bases and at J to 2 bases, leaving 9 bases not matched to a gene. The CDR3 sequence is CASSYAWTGAPYEQYF. The CDR3 nucleotides read TGTGCCAGCAGTTACGCTTGGACAGGAGCCCCCTACGAGCAGTACTTC.